This TCR beta chain is drawn from a study of blood T cell repertoires in COVID-19. For the study at large: Sources were T cells, B-cell-depleted T cells, or PBMCs; the material itself was cDNA or gDNA.

This CDR3 comprises 15 residues. Germline V lookup: CDR1 SGHVS, CDR2 FNYEAQ. Trimming took off 5 bases at V and 2 bases at J, with 13 bases between the two ends. The data were produced by immunoSEQ multiplex PCR, yet TCRdb's version contains in-frame clones alone and is incomplete. The sample carries about 350,000 clones, 80% to 90% recorded once. The source material was peripheral blood. The V and J genes are TRBV7-6 and TRBJ1-3, with a possible D match to TRBD1 (5 bases). The sequence came from a woman aged 45-65 years with COVID-19, enrolled during active disease. CDR3 DNA sequence: TGTGCCAGCAGCCCCTCCCCAGGGCCTGGAAACACCATATATTTT. Its protein product is CASSPSPGPGNTIYF.